The T cell receptor beta chain described here comes from a study of blood T cell repertoires in COVID-19. About the research overall: COVID-19 samples collected from the United States, Italy and Spain covered acute and convalescent phases. Nucleic acid was either cDNA or gDNA, and it came from T cells, B-cell-depleted T cells, or PBMCs.

The CDR3 loop spans 13 amino acids. The V end was cut by 2 bases, the J end by 7 bases, with 11 bases between. Sequencing used immunoSEQ multiplex PCR; TCRdb keeps in-frame clones, though not all of them. The table includes some 63,000 clones, around three quarters detected once. The TCR comes from a human donor in a cohort sampled during active COVID-19. Sequencing input: peripheral blood. The chain carries TRBV12-3 or TRBV12-4 and TRBJ1-2; a weak D match, TRBD1 (6 bases). The CDR3, as DNA: TGTGCCAGCAGTTTAATGTTGGGGGCTGGCTACACCTTC. Translating gives CASSLMLGAGYTF.